This TCR beta chain stems from a study of blood T cell repertoires in COVID-19 (TCRdb year 2020). Turning to the overall study: Collaborator samples came from the United States, Italy and Spain and covered acute and convalescent phases of COVID-19. A de-identified subject ID, COVID-19 status, age in years and sex were almost always included in the sample metadata. The repertoires were released in a freely available public database meant as a resource for research on the immune response to SARS-CoV-2. Samples were obtained from the ongoing ImmuneRACE study (first 160 participants) and from 1,254 subjects provided by 6 global collaborators. The material from the prospective study consisted of cDNA or gDNA derived from T cells, B-cell-depleted T cells, or PBMCs. Where HLA class I and class II types were available, the types were taken from metadata supplied by the sample provider, not from assay-based typing. Deeply sampled blood TCRbeta repertoires from subjects exposed to, actively infected with, or recovered from COVID-19 were included in the dataset.

Reading from cysteine to phenylalanine, the CDR3 counts 16 amino acids. CDR3 DNA only is kept here, 48 bases in frame from base 1. The V and J ends are trimmed by 2 bases and 0 bases, leaving 11 bases between them. Reading the germline V gene (reference sequence) gives CDR1 WNHNN and CDR2 SYGVQD. Collaborating institutions collected whole blood in K2EDTA tubes following their own protocols. For TCRbeta analysis, collaborator samples were shipped as frozen whole blood, as isolated PBMCs, or as DNA extracted from either sample type. Beyond this particular receptor, the publication reports: The amount of clinical and demographic metadata varied by source and participant and was provided uncurated.

TCRbeta CDR3 regions were amplified from genomic DNA using the immunoSEQ Assay, a bias-controlled multiplex PCR. As for the authors' bioinformatics: The number of nucleated cells in each sample was estimated by amplification of reference gene primers within the assay. To quantify the absolute abundance of each unique TCRbeta CDR3 rearrangement, sequence reads were collapsed and filtered. For each sample, productive Simpson clonality was calculated by taking the square root of Simpson's diversity index across productive rearrangements. TCRdb took this table from immuneACCESS and kept in-frame rearrangements with V and J called. Such tables lack part of the clones; where checked against another copy, unresolved V genes explain under half of the gap, and the rest is unexplained. That table furnishes V, J and clone size, whereas the DNA furnished D and trimming. The table for this sample lists 150,000 to 200,000 clones; under 90% of them were counted only once. The ten largest clones capture around 19% of the sample.

On this clone: The antigen it binds to is not known. No clone much larger than this one lies a single base away; base qualities are absent.

The sequenced sample was peripheral blood. The rearranged chain carries TRBV10-1 and TRBJ2-4; TRBD2 is a possible D gene, resting on 5 matching bases. The origin of this receptor is a woman older than 75 with acute or convalescent COVID-19. The CDR3 sequence is CASSEIGKVAKNIQYF. The DNA sequence is TGCGCCAGCAGTGAGATCGGGAAAGTAGCCAAAAACATTCAGTACTTC.